This passage covers 19 T cell receptor beta chains from one sample sequenced in a study of OX40 agonist ivuxolimab in advanced cancers. Libraries were prepared by immunoSEQ multiplex PCR; TCRdb keeps only in-frame clonotypes and omits some of them. Of 50,000 to 70,000 clones in the sample, around 80% are singletons; the top ten hold 2.1%. The starting material was CD4+ or CD8+ T cells sorted from blood, obtained in a trial of the OX40 agonist ivuxolimab. The receptors originated from an adult with an advanced solid tumor such as melanoma, head and neck, liver or kidney cancer.

Of note for this clone: The junction differs from germline at one of its ends, possibly a read error. The CDR3 loop reads CASSPRLISTDTQYF. CDR3 nucleotides: TGTGCCAGCAGCCCACGACTAATCAGCACGGATACGCAGTATTTT. The gene calls are TRBV11-2 and TRBJ2-3; tentative D call: TRBD2 (5 bases). This CDR3 has 15 residues. The germline V gene encodes CDR1 SGHAT and CDR2 FQNNGV.

The chain combines TRBV30 with TRBJ1-2; possible D gene TRBD1, 6 bases. The CDR3 extends over 15 amino acids. With 2 bases removed from V and 0 bases from J, the gap between germline ends came to 13 bases. The germline gives CDR1 GTSNPN, CDR2 SVGIG (reference sequence). The CDR3 DNA sequence: TGTGCCTGGAGTAGGGGGGCTCAAGCTAACTATGGCTACACCTTC. It yields the protein CAWSRGAQANYGYTF.

This chain connects TRBV10-3 to TRBJ1-2, with D perhaps TRBD1 (5 bases). Trimming removed 6 bases from V and 3 bases from J, with 14 bases in between. This CDR3 region has 14 residues. Germline V gene data show CDR1 as ENHRY and CDR2 as SYGVKD. The CDR3 coding sequence is TGTGCCATCAGCCCTGGGGCTCCCCACTATGGCTACACCTTC. Its translation: CAISPGAPHYGYTF.

Points on this clone: This sample includes further DNA sequences coding for the same CDR3. The chain joins TRBV6-1 to TRBJ1-1; no clear D gene. CDR3 length: 12 residues. Deletions cut 2 bases from V and 4 bases from J, with 5 bases between. From germline, CDR1 is MNHNS and CDR2 SASEGT. The CDR3, as DNA: TGTGCCAGCAGTGAACTCGGCACTGAAGCTTTCTTT. Translating gives CASSELGTEAFF.

The chain recombines TRBV28 with TRBJ1-1; TRBD1 agrees at 8 bases. Germline V gene data show CDR1 as MDHEN and CDR2 as SYDVKM. The length of the CDR3 is 14 residues. The V and J ends lost 6 bases and 4 bases, in that order; junction bases with no gene match: 7. The CDR3 DNA reads as TGTGCCAGCAGCCGACATACAGGGGGCACTGAAGCTTTCTTT. Encoded protein: CASSRHTGGTEAFF.

The chain carries TRBV11-2 and TRBJ1-1; D uncertain. The V and J ends lost 3 bases and 0 bases respectively, with 5 bases between them. Germline V gene sequence: CDR1 SGHAT, CDR2 FQNNGV. The CDR3 totals 13 residues. CDR3 coding DNA: TGTGCCAGCAGCTTGATAATGAACACTGAAGCTTTCTTT. Encoded protein: CASSLIMNTEAFF. The entire variable domain, with the rest obtained from reference TRBV11-2 and TRBJ1-1, is as follows: EAGVAQSPRYKIIEKRQSVAFWCNPISGHATLYWYQQILGQGPKLLIQFQNNGVVDDSQLPKDRFSAERLKGVDSTLKIQPAKLEDSAVYLCASSLIMNTEAFFGQGTRLTVV.

The chain is built from TRBV27 and TRBJ2-1; 12 bases match TRBD2. This CDR3 region has 18 residues. Trimming at V came to 5 bases and at J to 8 bases, leaving 16 bases not matched to a gene. Germline loops: CDR1 MNHEY, CDR2 SMNVEV (reference sequence). The CDR3 sequence is CASSLYSLAGGDQHEQFF. The CDR3 region has the DNA TGTGCCAGCAGTCTTTATTCCCTAGCGGGAGGGGACCAGCATGAGCAGTTCTTC.

This clone was seen more than once but under ten times. The V gene is TRBV7-9, the J gene TRBJ1-2; possible D gene TRBD1, 6 bases. Looked up from germline, CDR1 is SEHNR and CDR2 is FQNEAQ (reference sequence). V was shortened by 7 bases and J by 3 bases, with 15 bases between the two germline ends. This CDR3 is 14 amino acids long. CDR3 sequence: CASTLTGVYYGYTF. In DNA form, the CDR3 reads TGTGCCAGCACTCTGACAGGTGTATACTATGGCTACACCTTC.

The rearrangement joins TRBV6-1 to TRBJ2-7; D may match TRBD1 or TRBD2 (6 bases each). The CDR3 length is 14 residues. Per germline, CDR1 MNHNS and CDR2 SASEGT. Trimming removed 7 bases from V and 4 bases from J, with 17 bases in between. The CDR3 reads CASTEGGGEYEQYF. CDR3 nucleotides: TGTGCCAGCACGGAAGGAGGGGGAGAATACGAGCAGTACTTC.

This clone was counted a few times. The chain recombines TRBV19 with TRBJ2-2; TRBD2 is a possible D gene (6 bases). Trimming removed 3 bases at V and 4 bases at J, with 15 bases between. From germline, CDR1 is LNHDA and CDR2 SQIVND (reference sequence). The CDR3 spans 16 residues. CDR3 amino acids: CASSIPGGTGTGELFF. Here the CDR3 DNA reads TGTGCCAGTAGTATTCCAGGCGGGACTGGCACCGGGGAGCTGTTTTTT.

The chain uses TRBV27 and TRBJ2-2; TRBD2 is a possible D gene (6 bases). This CDR3 is 13 amino acids long. Looked up from germline, CDR1 is MNHEY and CDR2 is SMNVEV (reference sequence). Trimming stripped 4 bases from V and 7 bases from J, with 10 bases between. The CDR3 spells CASSSVGGGELFF. The CDR3 region has the DNA TGTGCCAGCAGTTCCGTCGGGGGCGGGGAGCTGTTTTTT.

CDR3 protein: CASSISGITDTQYF. CDR3 bases: TGTGCCAGCAGCATTAGCGGGATCACAGATACGCAGTATTTT. The J gene is TRBJ2-3, the V gene TRBV7-8; TRBD2 matches 8 bases. The CDR3 consists of 14 residues. Germline CDR1 and CDR2: SGHVS and FQNEAQ. The J segment lost 2 bases and the V segment lost 5 bases, leaving 3 bases of the junction unmatched.

The genes are TRBV7-9 and TRBJ2-5; D is uncertain. Trimming cost V 1 base and J 0 bases, with 9 bases left between them. The CDR3 length is 15 residues. CDR1 and CDR2 (germline): SEHNR, FQNEAQ (reference sequence). In DNA form, the CDR3 reads TGTGCCAGCAGCTTAGACGCACGGAACCAAGAGACCCAGTACTTC. Encoded protein: CASSLDARNQETQYF.

The rearrangement links TRBV6-5 to TRBJ1-6, with D uncertain. Germline V lookup: CDR1 MNHEY, CDR2 SVGAGI. V was cut by 0 bases and J by 5 bases, with 11 bases left in between. The CDR3 has 16 amino acids. The CDR3: CASSYSLQPHNSPLHF. DNA of the CDR3: TGTGCCAGCAGTTACTCGCTTCAGCCCCATAATTCACCCCTCCACTTT.

This rearrangement joins TRBV28 to TRBJ2-3; 11 bases are shared with TRBD2. Germline loops: CDR1 MDHEN, CDR2 SYDVKM. V gave up 6 bases and J gave up 7 bases; unmatched junction bases: 15. The CDR3 is 17 amino acids. This chain's CDR3 is CASSLLSGTSGRNTQYF. DNA of the CDR3: TGTGCCAGCAGCCTTTTATCTGGGACTAGCGGACGGAATACGCAGTATTTT.

The chain joins TRBV7-2 to TRBJ2-3; 7 nucleotides agree with TRBD2. J was trimmed by 8 bases and V by 3 bases; bases with no gene match: 11. This CDR3 contains 15 residues. Germline V gene lookup returns CDR1 SGHTA and CDR2 FQGNSA. CDR3 loop: CASSLRLAGEGTQYF. The CDR3 coding sequence is TGTGCCAGCAGCTTGCGACTAGCCGGAGAGGGTACGCAGTATTTT.

This chain joins TRBV6-6 and TRBJ2-7, with TRBD1 as a possible D gene (6 bases). The CDR3 is 14 amino acids. Trimming removed 2 bases at V and 3 bases at J, with 11 bases between. The germline V gene has CDR1 MNHNY and CDR2 SVGAGI (reference sequence). CDR3 region: CASSYPYRVYEQYF. In nucleotides, the CDR3 is TGTGCCAGCAGTTACCCATACAGGGTCTACGAGCAGTACTTC.

The rearrangement links TRBV7-2 to TRBJ2-5; D perhaps matches TRBD2 (6 bases). CDR1 SGHTA and CDR2 FQGNSA come from the germline V gene. The CDR3 consists of 15 residues. Between the trimmed V and J ends, which lost 2 bases and 1 base, there was a span of 11 bases. The CDR3: CASSLRTNLQETQYF. In DNA, the CDR3 is TGTGCCAGCAGCTTACGGACTAACCTCCAAGAGACCCAGTACTTC.

This sequence joins TRBV11-2 and TRBJ2-7; possibly TRBD1 for D (6 bases). CDR3 length equals 15 residues. Germline V CDR1 and CDR2: SGHAT, FQNNGV. V dropped 5 bases and J dropped 0 bases, with 14 bases sitting between them. CDR3 protein: CASSRDTYFSYEQYF. CDR3 in DNA: TGTGCCAGCAGCAGGGACACCTACTTCTCCTACGAGCAGTACTTC.